Presented here are 9 T cell receptor beta chains from one specimen sequenced in a study of cytomegalovirus exposure and HLA in healthy donors. The PCR was carried out with 60 Vbeta primers and 13 Jbeta primers. TCRdb's copy holds only in-frame clones and misses some; the assay was immunoSEQ multiplex PCR. The sample shows roughly 120,000 clones, about four fifths of them seen only once. The specimen sequenced was PBMCs. Receptors were obtained from a man between 25 and 39 years old in good health and CMV-seropositive.

In DNA form, the CDR3 reads TGTGCCAGCAGTTTATCCGGGACAGGGGCCTACGAGCAGTACTTC. As protein: CASSLSGTGAYEQYF. V usage is TRBV27 and J usage is TRBJ2-7; TRBD1 matches at 10 bases. Germline values: CDR1 MNHEY, CDR2 SMNVEV (reference sequence). CDR3 size: 15 residues. V was pared by 0 bases and J by 2 bases, with 1 base of the junction left unmatched.

The table lists this clone with a few counts. The chain has TRBV6-6 and TRBJ1-4; TRBD1 matches 7 bases. J lost 5 bases, V lost 2 bases, and 2 bases had no gene match. Per germline, CDR1 MNHNY and CDR2 SVGAGI (reference sequence). The CDR3 contains 14 residues. The CDR3 DNA follows: TGTGCCAGCAGTTACAAGGGACAGAATGAAAAACTGTTTTTT. This translates into CASSYKGQNEKLFF.

This chain connects TRBV6-1 to TRBJ2-7; 7 nucleotides align to TRBD1. The CDR3 sequence is 15 residues long. Germline V CDR1 and CDR2: MNHNS, SASEGT. V lost 4 bases to trimming and J lost 1 base; unmatched junction nucleotides: 7. The CDR3 loop reads CASSVWGRGSYEQYF. The CDR3 region has the DNA TGTGCCAGCAGTGTTTGGGGCAGGGGGTCCTACGAGCAGTACTTC.

The J gene is TRBJ1-2, the V gene TRBV7-2; 7 nucleotides match TRBD1. Losses at the gene ends were 5 bases for V and 4 bases for J; bases not matched to a gene: 16. CDR3 size: 17 residues. Per germline, CDR1 SGHTA and CDR2 FQGNSA. This CDR3 reads CASSGWASPQGSYGYTF. DNA of the CDR3: TGTGCCAGCAGCGGGTGGGCGTCCCCACAGGGGTCCTATGGCTACACCTTC.

The chain joins TRBV29-1 to TRBJ2-3; no clear D gene. Germline V gene data show CDR1 as SQVTM and CDR2 as ANQGSEA. Trimming took off 2 bases at V and 4 bases at J, with 13 bases between the two ends. This CDR3 region has 14 residues. In nucleotides, the CDR3 is TGCAGCGTTGAAATATCGTCTCCTTCAGATACGCAGTATTTT. Its translation is CSVEISSPSDTQYF.

The V gene is TRBV5-4, the J gene TRBJ1-2; 7 bases agree with TRBD1. The CDR3 totals 15 residues. The V segment lost 4 bases and the J segment 4 bases; nucleotides outside the gene matches: 10. The germline V gene encodes CDR1 SGHNT and CDR2 YYREEE (reference sequence). CDR3 DNA sequence: TGTGCCAGCAGCAGCCGGGACAGCGACCTCTATGGCTACACCTTC. Its protein is CASSSRDSDLYGYTF.

The chain carries TRBV4-3 and TRBJ2-2; perhaps TRBD2 as D (5 bases). Germline lookup yields CDR1 LGHNA and CDR2 YSLEER. V shed 3 bases and J shed 5 bases, with 16 bases lying between them. CDR3 length equals 16 residues. The CDR3 DNA is TGCGCCAGCAGCCACGCAGGACGGGAAGAGACCGGGGAGCTGTTTTTT. This gives the protein CASSHAGREETGELFF.

V is TRBV5-1 and J is TRBJ1-1; possible D gene TRBD1, 5 bases. Per the germline V gene, CDR1 is SGHRS and CDR2 is YFSETQ. V was cut by 4 bases and J by 1 base, with 11 bases left in between. The length of the CDR3 is 14 residues. The CDR3 bases are TGCGCCAGCAGCGTCCTACAGGCGAACACTGAAGCTTTCTTT. This codes for CASSVLQANTEAFF.

The V call is TRBV5-1, the J call TRBJ1-6; a weak D match, TRBD1 (6 bases). CDR1 is SGHRS and CDR2 is YFSETQ in the germline V gene. The CDR3 totals 15 residues. Deletions cut 1 base from V and 8 bases from J, with 13 bases between. The CDR3 region is CASSLSQGKYSPLHF. CDR3 in DNA: TGCGCCAGCAGCTTGTCTCAGGGGAAATATTCACCCCTCCACTTT. Full variable domain (rest looked up from reference TRBV5-1 and TRBJ1-6): KAGVTQTPRYLIKTRGQQVTLSCSPISGHRSVSWYQQTPGQGLQFLFEYFSETQRNKGNFPGRFSGRQFSNSRSEMNVSTLELGDSALYLCASSLSQGKYSPLHFGNGTRLTVT.